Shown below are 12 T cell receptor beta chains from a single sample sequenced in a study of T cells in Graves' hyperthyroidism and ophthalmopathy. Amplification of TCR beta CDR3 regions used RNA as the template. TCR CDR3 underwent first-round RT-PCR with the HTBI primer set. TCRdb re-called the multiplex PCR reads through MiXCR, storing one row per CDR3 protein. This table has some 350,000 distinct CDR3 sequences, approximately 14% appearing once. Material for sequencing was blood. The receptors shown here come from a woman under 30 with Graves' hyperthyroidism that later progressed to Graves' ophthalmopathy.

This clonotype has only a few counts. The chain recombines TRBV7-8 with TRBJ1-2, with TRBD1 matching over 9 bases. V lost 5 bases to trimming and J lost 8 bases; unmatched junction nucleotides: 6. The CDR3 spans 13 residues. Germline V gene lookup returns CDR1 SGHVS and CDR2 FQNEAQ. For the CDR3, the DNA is TGTGCCAGCAGCCACCGGGACAGGGAGGGCTACACCTTC. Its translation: CASSHRDREGYTF.

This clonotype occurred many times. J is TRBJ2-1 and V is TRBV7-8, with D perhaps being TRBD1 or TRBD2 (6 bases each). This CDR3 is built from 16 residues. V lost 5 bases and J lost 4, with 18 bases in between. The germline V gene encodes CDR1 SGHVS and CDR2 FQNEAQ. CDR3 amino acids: CASSPGGGLDYNEQFF. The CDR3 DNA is TGTGCCAGCAGCCCTGGAGGGGGACTCGATTACAATGAGCAGTTCTTC.

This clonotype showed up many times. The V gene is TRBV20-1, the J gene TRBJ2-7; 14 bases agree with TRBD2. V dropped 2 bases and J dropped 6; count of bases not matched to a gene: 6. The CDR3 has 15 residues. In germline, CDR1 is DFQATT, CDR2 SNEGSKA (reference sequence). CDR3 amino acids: CSARTGTSGSTEQYF. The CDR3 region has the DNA TGCAGTGCTAGAACGGGGACTAGCGGGAGCACCGAGCAGTACTTC.

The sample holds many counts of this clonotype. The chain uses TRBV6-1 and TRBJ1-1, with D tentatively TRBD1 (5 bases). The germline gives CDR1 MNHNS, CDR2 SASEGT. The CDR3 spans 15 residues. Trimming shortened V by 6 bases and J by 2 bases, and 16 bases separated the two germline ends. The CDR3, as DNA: TGTGCCAGCAGACCCCAAGCGGGGCGTAACACTGAAGCTTTCTTT. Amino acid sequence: CASRPQAGRNTEAFF.

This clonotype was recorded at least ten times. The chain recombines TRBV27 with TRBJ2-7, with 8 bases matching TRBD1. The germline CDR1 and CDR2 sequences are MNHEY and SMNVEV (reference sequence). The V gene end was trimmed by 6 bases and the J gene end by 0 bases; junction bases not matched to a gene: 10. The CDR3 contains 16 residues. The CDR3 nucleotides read TGTGCCAGCAGCCCTACTGAGGACAGGGCCTCCTACGAGCAGTACTTC. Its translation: CASSPTEDRASYEQYF.

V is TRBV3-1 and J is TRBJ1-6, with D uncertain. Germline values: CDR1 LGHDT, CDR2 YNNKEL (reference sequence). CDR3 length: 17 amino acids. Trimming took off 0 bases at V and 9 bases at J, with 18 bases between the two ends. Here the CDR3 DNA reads TGTGCCAGCAGCCAAGAGCCCCGGTTCTATGGGAGTTCACCCCTCCACTTT. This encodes CASSQEPRFYGSSPLHF.

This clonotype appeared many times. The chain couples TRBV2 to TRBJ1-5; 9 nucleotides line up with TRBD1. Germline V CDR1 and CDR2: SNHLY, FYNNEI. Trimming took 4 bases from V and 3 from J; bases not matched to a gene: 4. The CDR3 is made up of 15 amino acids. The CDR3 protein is CASSATGGVNQPQHF. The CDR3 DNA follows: TGTGCCAGCAGTGCCACAGGGGGCGTCAATCAGCCCCAGCATTTT.

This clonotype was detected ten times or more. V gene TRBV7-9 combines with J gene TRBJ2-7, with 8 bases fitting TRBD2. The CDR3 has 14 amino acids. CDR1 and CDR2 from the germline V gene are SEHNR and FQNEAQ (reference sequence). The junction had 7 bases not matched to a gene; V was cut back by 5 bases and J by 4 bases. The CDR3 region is CASSMGLGPYEQYF. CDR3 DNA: TGTGCCAGCAGCATGGGACTAGGTCCTTACGAGCAGTACTTC.

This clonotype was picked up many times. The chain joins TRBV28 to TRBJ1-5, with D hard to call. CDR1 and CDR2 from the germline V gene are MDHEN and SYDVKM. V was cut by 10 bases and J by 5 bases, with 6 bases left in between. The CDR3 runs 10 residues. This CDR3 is CATSYQPQHF. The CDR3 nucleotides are TGTGCCACCTCGTATCAGCCCCAGCATTTT.

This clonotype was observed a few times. Here the CDR3 reads CAWSLGANEQYF. CDR3 coding DNA: TGTGCCTGGAGTCTTGGGGCGAACGAGCAGTACTTC. The chain has TRBV30 and TRBJ2-7, with a tentative D call TRBD1 (5 bases). Germline V CDR1 and CDR2: GTSNPN, SVGIG (reference sequence). CDR3 length: 12 amino acids. The germline V and J ends were trimmed by 2 bases and 5 bases, with 10 bases remaining between them.

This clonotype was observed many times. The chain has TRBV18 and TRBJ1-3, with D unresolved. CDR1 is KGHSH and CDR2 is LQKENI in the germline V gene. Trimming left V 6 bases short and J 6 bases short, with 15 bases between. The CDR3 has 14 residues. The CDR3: CASSAGPLENTIYF. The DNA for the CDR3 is TGTGCCAGCTCCGCTGGGCCGCTGGAAAACACCATATATTTT.

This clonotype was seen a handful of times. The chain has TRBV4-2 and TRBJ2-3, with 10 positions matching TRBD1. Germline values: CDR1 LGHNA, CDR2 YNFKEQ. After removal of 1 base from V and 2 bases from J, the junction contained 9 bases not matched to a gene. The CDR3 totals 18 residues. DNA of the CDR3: TGTGCCAGCAGCCAAGGTCCGGTGGACAGGGGGGACACAGATACGCAGTATTTT. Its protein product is CASSQGPVDRGDTDTQYF.